This TCR beta chain was documented in a study of blood T cell repertoires in COVID-19. This CDR3 region has 13 residues. V gave up 2 bases and J gave up 1 base, with 5 bases separating them. Per the germline V gene, CDR1 is KGHSH and CDR2 is LQKENI. Authors' analysis steps: Estimates of nucleated cell counts were drawn from the amplification of reference gene primers. The method was immunoSEQ multiplex PCR; TCRdb's version includes in-frame clones alone and lacks a portion of them. Clone size and V and J calls were adopted from that table, with D and trimming inferred from the DNA. The sample comprises some 150,000 clones, 65% to 85% of which are singletons, and 14% rests with the top ten. A single count supports this clone.

The sequencing input was peripheral blood. The source is a woman of 80 years or more with acute or convalescent COVID-19. This chain joins TRBV18 and TRBJ2-5, with D maybe TRBD2 (5 bases). This chain's CDR3 is CASSPGSQETQYF. The CDR3 coding sequence is TGTGCCAGCTCACCAGGGAGCCAAGAGACCCAGTACTTC.